This T cell receptor (beta chain) was sequenced for a study of tumor-infiltrating lymphocytes in primary liver carcinoma (dated by TCRdb to about 2017). About the full investigation: Of the five patients, three men and two women aged 30 to 69 years, four had hepatocellular carcinoma and one had combined HCC and intrahepatic cholangiocarcinoma. The five patients had tumors of stage T1-T3 N0M0, with maximum diameters ranging from about 4 to 11 cm. Samples yielded roughly 3.65 to 7.5 million productive TCRbeta reads; read depth did not differ significantly between tissue types. The study combined TCRbeta repertoire sequencing, expression microarrays and whole-exome sequencing across five regions of each liver tumor, with adjacent normal tissue and blood. A total of about 35 specimens from 5 patients went through TCRbeta repertoire sequencing, namely 25 tumor regions, 5 adjacent noncancerous liver tissues and 5 peripheral blood samples. Reproducibility between technical replicate repertoires was high, with correlation coefficients above 0.98 and mean shared-clone rates about 0.9.

Total RNA and DNA were co-extracted without cell sorting from 20-30 mg of bulk tissue using the AllPrep DNA/RNA mini kit. Surgical resection was performed in China between late 2015 and early 2016 on four or five patients with histopathologically diagnosed primary liver carcinoma. Chronic HBV infection was present in the patients, and the patients were treatment-naive at sampling. Each fresh piece of tumor and adjacent tissue was cut in two, with one half stored in RNAlater at -80 degrees C and the other half sent for histology. Using a constant-region primer and ProtoScript II reverse transcriptase, TCRbeta-specific cDNA was reverse-transcribed from 500 ng total RNA. Three nested multiplex PCR rounds, following a slightly modified ARM-PCR procedure, were used to build the TCRbeta libraries. A final 25-cycle PCR with Deep VentR polymerase added sample barcodes and Illumina adapters. Before sequencing, amplicons of 200-500 bp were purified from gel using a QIAquick gel extraction kit. An Illumina HiSeq 2500 was used to sequence the TCRbeta amplicons with 250-bp paired-end reads. The authors' pipeline ran thus. Reads were quality-trimmed with Trimmomatic v0.33, and paired reads were merged with FLASH v1.2.11 to recover full CDR3 sequences. V, D and J germline segments were assigned to the rearranged TCRbeta sequences using MiGEC v1.2.1b. VDJtools v1.0.0 computed clonotype statistics and Shannon-Wiener diversity indices. To reduce sampling bias, subsequent analyses other than the diversity analysis used only the 250 most abundant clonotypes in each sample. The public reads were reanalyzed by TCRdb: fastp trimming at Q25, MiXCR alignment, in-frame beta chains only. Entries are consolidated by CDR3 protein sequence, retaining the most common genes and DNA. The V and J calls and clone size are TCRdb's, not the authors'. The sample has 85,000 to 100,000 distinct CDR3 sequences on record, approximately 72% of them singletons. Under 30% of the sample belongs to the ten largest clones.

What the work shows at the level of the full study, not this receptor alone: The top 250 clones accounted for a significantly greater share of the repertoire in tumors than in blood (p = 0.039). Because the samples were bulk and unsorted, CD4+ and CD8+ T cell repertoires could not be compared. Only 4 to 6 patients were included in the study, and the authors note that the findings should be validated in a larger study. Because sequencing covered only the TCR beta chain and unpaired alpha chains were not captured, true repertoire diversity is likely underestimated. Repertoire overlap was found to be higher between tumor regions (mean roughly 36%) than between tumor-adjacent (approximately 17%) or tumor-blood (around 14%) pairs, consistent with antigen-driven expansion.

A note on this clonotype: Which antigen it targets is not known. This clone may be a read error of a much larger clone one base away.

This TCR came from a man aged 35 to 55 with primary liver carcinoma and hepatitis B virus infection. The material sequenced was tumor-adjacent normal liver tissue.

The CDR3 corresponds to CDTKGTETNEKLFF. The DNA sequence follows: TGTGACACCAAGGGGACCGAAACTAATGAAAAACTGTTTTTT. The V gene is TRBV10-3 and the J gene is TRBJ1-4; possibly the D gene is TRBD1, per 5 matching bases. Its CDR3 holds 14 amino acids, cysteine through phenylalanine. Kept here is only the CDR3 DNA, which spans 42 bases and is read in frame from base 1. Sequences ENHRY (CDR1) and SYGVKD (CDR2) are obtained from the germline V gene.